The present entry profiles one TCR beta chain with its context. The antigen is not known. The data belong to a study of T-cell reconstitution after alpha-beta-depleted transplantation in children. General observations from the study: At around two months after transplant, the alpha-beta T cells were reportedly derived from several hundred expanded clones that came from non-depleted graft cells. Surviving recipient T cells and intrathymic progenitors accounted for some patients' high TCRbeta diversity at day 60.

This CDR3 region has 17 residues. The germline V gene encodes CDR1 MGHRA and CDR2 YSYEKL. V lost 0 bases and J lost 10, with 21 bases in between. TCRbeta library construction was performed incorporating unique molecular identifiers. One entry per CDR3 protein, called by TCRdb with MiXCR from the PCR reads. The table includes 200,000 to 250,000 distinct CDR3 sequences, 24% detected once. The clonotype was recovered from a female patient aged 2 to 10 who had a stem cell transplant for congenital amegakaryocytic thrombocytopenia, so the T cells may come from the graft donor. The rearrangement joins TRBV4-1 to TRBJ1-4; tentatively, D is TRBD1 (6 bases). The sequencing here drew on PBMCs, mostly from graft donor cells, taken 360 days after TCRalphabeta/CD19-depleted stem cell transplant. Here the CDR3 DNA reads TGCGCCAGCAGCCAAGACAACGTTCGGACAGTTAGTGGAAAACTGTTTTTT. Protein product: CASSQDNVRTVSGKLFF.